The rows below give T cell receptor beta chains drawn from one sample of a study of blood T cell repertoires in COVID-19. The assay was immunoSEQ multiplex PCR, and TCRdb's table has in-frame clones only and misses some. This table has 40,000 to 55,000 clones, 88% appearing once. Specimen: peripheral blood. The receptors here all came from a human donor in a cohort sampled during active COVID-19. The CDR3 runs from the conserved cysteine through the conserved F or W. The order of the fields is J gene, V gene, clone size, D gene, CDR3 length, CDR3 DNA, CDR3 protein. The D gene is left open where the match is weak. Clone size appears in some rows only: once, few, many, or a class for an expanded clone.

>TRBJ2-7|TRBV19|.|TRBD1|15
TGTGCCAGTAGTATAGTGGGGACAGGCTCCTACGAGCAGTACTTC
CASSIVGTGSYEQYF
>TRBJ2-6|TRBV7-3|.|TRBD1|19
TGTGCCAGCAGCTTATTCCCGACAGGGGGCTTTTCTGGGGCCAACGTCCTGACTTTC
CASSLFPTGGFSGANVLTF
>TRBJ2-1|TRBV6-2/TRBV6-3|.|.|15
TGTGCCAGCAGCCGCGGGTCGAGTCGCTACAATGAGCAGTTCTTC
CASSRGSSRYNEQFF
>TRBJ2-1|TRBV10-1|.|TRBD1|15
TGCGCCAGCAGTGCTTTCCGGGACAGGGCCAATGAGCAGTTCTTC
CASSAFRDRANEQFF
>TRBJ1-5|TRBV2|.|.|13
TGTGCCAGCAGTGAAGGAGGGATCGAGCCCCAGCATTTT
CASSEGGIEPQHF
>TRBJ2-3|TRBV11-2|.|.|14
TGTGCCAGCAGCTTGGCAACCCCCCCAGATACGCAGTATTTT
CASSLATPPDTQYF
>TRBJ1-1|TRBV7-2|.|.|13
TGTGCCAGCAGCCTTGGCGGGACGACTGAAGCTTTCTTT
CASSLGGTTEAFF
>TRBJ1-2|TRBV20-1|.|TRBD1|13
TGCAGTGCTAGTAGGGGGCCCAACTATGGCTACACCTTC
CSASRGPNYGYTF
>TRBJ1-6|TRBV18|.|TRBD1|16
TGTGCCAGCTCACCGCGACAGGGGGCGCGCAATTCACCCCTCCACTTT
CASSPRQGARNSPLHF
>TRBJ1-2|TRBV6-2/TRBV6-3|.|TRBD1|18
TGTGCCAGCAGTTACAATCTCCTACTGGGACAGCCTAACTATGGCTACACCTTC
CASSYNLLLGQPNYGYTF
>TRBJ2-7|TRBV7-2|.|.|13
TGTGCCAGCAGGGTCGGGACTTATTACGAGCAGTACTTC
CASRVGTYYEQYF
>TRBJ2-7|TRBV7-9|.|TRBD1|13
TGTGCCAGCACGGGACAGGGGTTGAAAGAGCAGTACTTC
CASTGQGLKEQYF
>TRBJ1-3|TRBV12-2|once|.|17
TGTGCAAGTCGCTTACTGGCTTGGGGGCACTCTGGAAACACCATATATTTT
CASRLLAWGHSGNTIYF
>TRBJ2-7|TRBV11-3|.|TRBD1|13
TGTGCCAGCAGCAGGGACAGGGAGTCCGAGCAGTACTTC
CASSRDRESEQYF
>TRBJ2-6|TRBV4-3|.|.|19
TGCGCCAGCAGCCAAGGATTAGCAAGGGAGCTCTCTGGGGCCAACGTCCTGACTTTC
CASSQGLARELSGANVLTF
>TRBJ2-7|TRBV5-1|.|TRBD1|16
TGCGCCAGCAGCTTGGTCCGGGACAGCAACTCCTACGAGCAGTACTTC
CASSLVRDSNSYEQYF
>TRBJ1-1|TRBV2|.|TRBD1|15
TGTGCCAGCAGTGTAGAGGGACAGATGAACACTGAAGCTTTCTTT
CASSVEGQMNTEAFF
>TRBJ2-2|TRBV10-1|.|.|13
TGCGCCAGCAGCGTAGCGTACACCGGGGAGCTGTTTTTT
CASSVAYTGELFF
>TRBJ2-5|TRBV19|.|.|13
TGTGCCAGTAGTATCAATGCGCTAGGGACCCAGTACTTC
CASSINALGTQYF
>TRBJ2-3|TRBV30|.|TRBD2|16
TGTGCCTGGAGGACTAGCGGGGGGATTAGCACAGATACGCAGTATTTT
CAWRTSGGISTDTQYF
>TRBJ2-7|TRBV4-3|.|TRBD2|16
TGCGCCAGCAGCCAAGCTCCTAGCGGGGGGCCCTACGAGCAGTACTTC
CASSQAPSGGPYEQYF
>TRBJ1-4|TRBV25-1|.|.|14
TGTGCCAGCAGTGATGGGGGGGGAGGTGAAAAACTGTTTTTT
CASSDGGGGEKLFF